These 11 T cell receptor beta chains were sequenced from one sample in a study of T cells in Graves' hyperthyroidism and ophthalmopathy. Amplification yielded TCR beta CDR3 regions, with RNA transcripts as the source. The study used the HTBI primer set for a first-round RT-PCR of the TCR CDR3. TCRdb recomputed calls from the multiplex PCR reads with MiXCR, one row per CDR3 protein. The data contain about 570,000 distinct CDR3 sequences, 46% of them singletons. The sample comprised peripheral blood or thyroid tissue (not recorded which). These receptors all come from an adult woman with Graves' disease, either hyperthyroidism or ophthalmopathy (not recorded which).

Ten or more counts support this clonotype. The rearrangement joins TRBV7-8 to TRBJ1-3, with D uncertain. The CDR3 is 15 residues long. Trimming removed 3 bases from V and 3 bases from J, with 12 bases in between. Germline CDR1 reads SGHVS; CDR2 reads FQNEAQ. The CDR3 nucleotides are TGTGCCAGCAGCTTGGGTCGGTGGGGTGGAAACACCATATATTTT. Protein: CASSLGRWGGNTIYF. The variable domain in full, completed from reference TRBV7-8 and TRBJ1-3, reads GAGVSQSPRYKVAKRGQDVALRCDPISGHVSLFWYQQALGQGPEFLTYFQNEAQLDKSGLPSDRFFAERPEGSVSTLKIQRTQQEDSAVYLCASSLGRWGGNTIYFGEGSWLTVV.

The rearrangement joins TRBV18 to TRBJ2-7, with 8 bases aligning to TRBD1. Trimming removed 3 bases from V and 3 bases from J; junction bases left unmatched: 7. The CDR3 is 15 residues long. The germline V gene has CDR1 KGHSH and CDR2 LQKENI. CDR3 protein: CASSPLQGEIYEQYF. As DNA, the CDR3 is TGTGCCAGCTCACCCTTACAGGGGGAGATCTACGAGCAGTACTTC.

There are many counts of this clonotype. The chain carries TRBV12-3 or TRBV12-4 and TRBJ1-2, with D maybe TRBD1 (5 bases). The CDR3 is 13 residues long. The ends were cut back, 1 base at V and 8 bases at J, with 11 bases in the middle. In DNA form, the CDR3 reads TGTGCCAGCAGTTTAGGAGGGGTGAGGGGCTACACCTTC. It translates to CASSLGGVRGYTF.

The rearrangement uses TRBV20-1 and TRBJ1-5; the match to TRBD1 covers 7 bases. This CDR3 spans 13 amino acids. V lost 5 bases to trimming and J lost 9 bases; unmatched junction nucleotides: 10. Looked up from germline, CDR1 is DFQATT and CDR2 is SNEGSKA (reference sequence). CDR3 sequence (DNA): TGCAGTGCTGGGACAGCCCTAGGGTCGCCCCAGCATTTT. Translation gives CSAGTALGSPQHF.

The CDR3 spells CASSLGPGQTDEQYF. The DNA for the CDR3 is TGTGCCAGCAGCTTAGGCCCCGGACAGACAGACGAGCAGTACTTC. V gene TRBV7-2 combines with J gene TRBJ2-7; D is possibly TRBD1 (6 bases). The germline gives CDR1 SGHTA, CDR2 FQGNSA. V was trimmed by 1 base and J by 5 bases, leaving 15 bases between them. The CDR3 contains 15 residues.

This clonotype has just a few counts. The V and J genes are TRBV20-1 and TRBJ2-5; D perhaps matches TRBD1 (6 bases). The germline V and J ends were trimmed by 5 bases and 1 base, with 17 bases remaining between them. The length of the CDR3 is 15 residues. The germline CDR1 and CDR2 sequences are DFQATT and SNEGSKA (reference sequence). The CDR3, as DNA: TGCAGTGCTTTCGACAGGAGTGAAGTCCAAGAGACCCAGTACTTC. It specifies CSAFDRSEVQETQYF.

The CDR3 region is CASSSTGGIYSPLHF. The CDR3 coding sequence is TGTGCCAGCAGTTCGACAGGGGGCATTTATTCACCCCTCCACTTT. The chain is built from TRBV7-9 and TRBJ1-6; 10 bases align to TRBD1. From germline, CDR1 is SEHNR and CDR2 FQNEAQ (reference sequence). CDR3 length: 15 residues. V trimming: 6 bases; J trimming: 8 bases; junction bases outside the gene matches: 7.

V and J are TRBV29-1 and TRBJ1-4; D is unclear. Trimming shortened V by 7 bases and J by 2 bases, and 11 bases separated the two germline ends. This CDR3 region has 13 residues. Germline CDR1 and CDR2: SQVTM and ANQGSEA. CDR3 sequence: CSALETTNEKLFF. Written as DNA, the CDR3 is TGCAGCGCTCTAGAGACTACTAATGAAAAACTGTTTTTT.

The V and J genes are TRBV6-1 and TRBJ1-5; 7 bases line up with TRBD1. Germline V gene data show CDR1 as MNHNS and CDR2 as SASEGT. There are 15 residues in the CDR3. V trimming: 8 bases; J trimming: 5 bases; junction bases outside the gene matches: 12. CDR3 region: CASQFGSGGDQPQHF. In DNA form, the CDR3 reads TGTGCCAGCCAATTCGGTTCAGGGGGGGATCAGCCCCAGCATTTT.

This chain uses TRBV19 with TRBJ1-1, with D possibly matching TRBD1 (5 bases). V was trimmed by 3 bases and J by 8 bases, leaving 10 bases between them. Germline-derived CDR1 and CDR2 are LNHDA and SQIVND (reference sequence). This CDR3 spans 12 amino acids. In DNA, the CDR3 is TGTGCCAGTAGTATCACCGGGGCGGAAGCTTTCTTT. The encoded protein is CASSITGAEAFF.

This clonotype was detected a few times. J is TRBJ2-3 and V is TRBV5-1; D ambiguous. Germline CDR1 reads SGHRS; CDR2 reads YFSETQ. This CDR3 is 14 amino acids long. Trimming removed 4 bases from V and 3 bases from J, with 12 bases in between. CDR3 sequence reads: CASSPGIGTDTQYF. CDR3 DNA: TGCGCCAGCAGCCCTGGAATTGGTACAGATACGCAGTATTTT.